This is a list of T cell receptor beta chains from one sample in a study of CD8+ T cells in alopecia areata. Libraries were prepared by immunoSEQ multiplex PCR; TCRdb keeps only in-frame clonotypes and omits some of them. The sample lists about 300,000 clones; roughly 64% were seen once. The sequenced sample was CD4+ T cells sorted from blood, obtained at week 24, from a patient treated with tofacitinib. These receptors all stem from a human donor with alopecia areata. Each CDR3 is given with its conserved first and last residue. The D gene is left open where the match is weak. Size is stated for part of the rows, as once, few or many counts, or as a class when the clone is expanded.

d_call: TRBD2; cdr3_length: 15; clone_size: few; j_call: TRBJ2-3; v_call: TRBV7-2; cdr3_nt: TGTGCCAGCAGCTTAAGTAGCGGGGGTTCAGATACGCAGTATTTT; cdr3_aa: CASSLSSGGSDTQYF
d_call: TRBD1; cdr3_length: 14; clone_size: NA; j_call: TRBJ1-1; v_call: TRBV2; cdr3_nt: TGTGCCAGCAGCGCACAGGGGAAGAACACTGAAGCTTTCTTT; cdr3_aa: CASSAQGKNTEAFF
d_call: TRBD1; cdr3_length: 12; clone_size: few; j_call: TRBJ1-1; v_call: TRBV7-2; cdr3_nt: TGTGCCAGCAGACATCAGGGGGGCAAAGCTTTCTTT; cdr3_aa: CASRHQGGKAFF
d_call: NA; cdr3_length: 13; clone_size: few; j_call: TRBJ1-1; v_call: TRBV6-5; cdr3_nt: TGTGCCAGCAGTGAGACAATTGGGGCTGAAGCTTTCTTT; cdr3_aa: CASSETIGAEAFF
d_call: TRBD1; cdr3_length: 12; clone_size: once; j_call: TRBJ1-2; v_call: TRBV15; cdr3_nt: TGTGCCACCTCGGGACAGGGTGCTGGCTACACCTTC; cdr3_aa: CATSGQGAGYTF
d_call: NA; cdr3_length: 11; clone_size: NA; j_call: TRBJ2-7; v_call: TRBV29-1; cdr3_nt: TGCAGCGTTGATAGGGGTTACGAGCAGTACTTC; cdr3_aa: CSVDRGYEQYF
d_call: NA; cdr3_length: 13; clone_size: NA; j_call: TRBJ1-2; v_call: TRBV6-5; cdr3_nt: TGTGCCAGCAGTGAACAGCGAATCTATGGCTACACCTTC; cdr3_aa: CASSEQRIYGYTF
d_call: NA; cdr3_length: 14; clone_size: NA; j_call: TRBJ1-5; v_call: TRBV30; cdr3_nt: TGTGCCTGGACCCCCGACAGGTTCAATCAGCCCCAGCATTTT; cdr3_aa: CAWTPDRFNQPQHF
d_call: NA; cdr3_length: 14; clone_size: once; j_call: TRBJ2-1; v_call: TRBV4-1; cdr3_nt: TGCGCCAGCAGCCTCCCCTATCCGGTCGGTGAGCAGTTCTTC; cdr3_aa: CASSLPYPVGEQFF
d_call: NA; cdr3_length: 16; clone_size: NA; j_call: TRBJ1-2; v_call: TRBV7-2; cdr3_nt: TGTGCCAGCAGTCCTGCCGGTGGGGGGCGAGTGAAGGGCTACACCTTC; cdr3_aa: CASSPAGGGRVKGYTF
d_call: NA; cdr3_length: 15; clone_size: NA; j_call: TRBJ2-2; v_call: TRBV30; cdr3_nt: TGTGCCTGGAGTGTTGGGGGCGCTGGGTCCGGGGAGCTGTTTTTT; cdr3_aa: CAWSVGGAGSGELFF
d_call: TRBD1; cdr3_length: 15; clone_size: NA; j_call: TRBJ1-2; v_call: TRBV6-1; cdr3_nt: TGTGCCAGCAGTGACGGGACAGGGCCTAACTATGGCTACACCTTC; cdr3_aa: CASSDGTGPNYGYTF
d_call: NA; cdr3_length: 14; clone_size: NA; j_call: TRBJ1-1; v_call: TRBV7-2; cdr3_nt: TGTGCCAGCAGCTTAAGGCACATGAACACTGAAGCTTTCTTT; cdr3_aa: CASSLRHMNTEAFF
d_call: NA; cdr3_length: 11; clone_size: NA; j_call: TRBJ1-2; v_call: TRBV30; cdr3_nt: TGTGCCTGGAGTGTTTCCTATGGCTACACCTTC; cdr3_aa: CAWSVSYGYTF
d_call: NA; cdr3_length: 11; clone_size: NA; j_call: TRBJ2-6; v_call: TRBV25-1; cdr3_nt: TGTGCCAGCGCGGGGGCCAACGTCCTGACTTTC; cdr3_aa: CASAGANVLTF
d_call: NA; cdr3_length: 13; clone_size: few; j_call: TRBJ1-2; v_call: TRBV6-1; cdr3_nt: TGTGCCAGCAGGGACCGAGAGAACTATGGCTACACCTTC; cdr3_aa: CASRDRENYGYTF
d_call: NA; cdr3_length: 15; clone_size: few; j_call: TRBJ2-1; v_call: TRBV6-6; cdr3_nt: TGTGCCAGCAGTTACTCGACCCTCGGGGTTAATGAGCAGTTCTTC; cdr3_aa: CASSYSTLGVNEQFF
d_call: NA; cdr3_length: 13; clone_size: NA; j_call: TRBJ1-6; v_call: TRBV27; cdr3_nt: TGTGCCAGCAGTTTATTGGGTAATTCACCCCTCCACTTT; cdr3_aa: CASSLLGNSPLHF
d_call: NA; cdr3_length: 13; clone_size: once; j_call: TRBJ1-5; v_call: TRBV2; cdr3_nt: TGTGCCAGCAGAGAGGGATCGGACCAGCCCCAGCATTTT; cdr3_aa: CASREGSDQPQHF
d_call: NA; cdr3_length: 11; clone_size: NA; j_call: TRBJ1-1; v_call: TRBV28; cdr3_nt: TGTGCCAGCAGTTTTTGGGGGGCAGCTTTCTTT; cdr3_aa: CASSFWGAAFF
d_call: NA; cdr3_length: 11; clone_size: NA; j_call: TRBJ2-3; v_call: TRBV4-3; cdr3_nt: TGCGCCAGCAGCCAAGGAGTTACGCAGTATTTT; cdr3_aa: CASSQGVTQYF
d_call: TRBD1; cdr3_length: 15; clone_size: NA; j_call: TRBJ2-7; v_call: TRBV5-1; cdr3_nt: TGCGCCAGCAGCTTTCTAGGACAGGGCTCCTACGAGCAGTACTTC; cdr3_aa: CASSFLGQGSYEQYF
d_call: TRBD2; cdr3_length: 14; clone_size: NA; j_call: TRBJ2-5; v_call: TRBV5-1; cdr3_nt: TGCGCCAGCAGCTTGGGCGGGGGGCAAGAGACCCAGTACTTC; cdr3_aa: CASSLGGGQETQYF
d_call: TRBD1; cdr3_length: 13; clone_size: NA; j_call: TRBJ2-7; v_call: TRBV5-1; cdr3_nt: TGCGCCAGCAGCTTACAGGGGACGTACGAGCAGTACTTC; cdr3_aa: CASSLQGTYEQYF
d_call: NA; cdr3_length: 18; clone_size: few; j_call: TRBJ2-4; v_call: TRBV5-4; cdr3_nt: TGTGCCAGCAGCCCCGGCCTTACGAACAGACTAGCCAAAAACATTCAGTACTTC; cdr3_aa: CASSPGLTNRLAKNIQYF
d_call: NA; cdr3_length: 13; clone_size: NA; j_call: TRBJ1-1; v_call: TRBV27; cdr3_nt: TGTGCCAGCAGTTTCGGGGGGAACACTGAAGCTTTCTTT; cdr3_aa: CASSFGGNTEAFF